Each of the 23 T cell receptor beta chains below was sequenced from the same sample in a study of blood T cell repertoires in COVID-19. This table comes from immunoSEQ multiplex PCR, and its TCRdb copy is limited to in-frame clones, with some not included. The data hold under 300,000 clones, with about four fifths observed a single time. Sequencing was carried out using peripheral blood. Receptor source: an elderly woman with acute or convalescent COVID-19.

The rearrangement uses TRBV2 and TRBJ2-7, with 11 nucleotides matching TRBD2. CDR3 length equals 15 residues. The V segment lost 6 bases and the J segment 1 base; nucleotides outside the gene matches: 5. The V gene's germline CDR1 is SNHLY and CDR2 FYNNEI. The CDR3 sequence: CASSQLAGVSYEQYF. The CDR3 region has the DNA TGTGCCAGCAGCCAACTAGCGGGGGTTTCCTACGAGCAGTACTTC.

This sequence joins TRBV15 and TRBJ2-7, with D maybe TRBD1 (8 bases). The length of the CDR3 is 14 residues. The germline V gene encodes CDR1 LNHNV and CDR2 YYDKDF (reference sequence). The germline V and J ends were trimmed by 0 bases and 4 bases, with 10 bases remaining between them. The CDR3 DNA reads TGTGCCACCAGCAGAGAACAGGGGGGGTACGAGCAGTACTTC. Its protein product is CATSREQGGYEQYF.

The CDR3 nucleotides read TGTGCCAGCAGCCCCCCCCGGGGGTTGTACGAGCAGTACTTC. Translation gives CASSPPRGLYEQYF. This sequence joins TRBV6-5 and TRBJ2-7, with D tentatively TRBD2 (6 bases). From germline, CDR1 is MNHEY and CDR2 SVGAGI. The CDR3 loop spans 14 amino acids. The ends were cut back, 6 bases at V and 4 bases at J, with 16 bases in the middle.

The V call is TRBV28, the J call TRBJ2-2, with a possible D match to TRBD1 (5 bases). Germline-derived CDR1 and CDR2 are MDHEN and SYDVKM. Trimming stripped 3 bases from V and 3 bases from J, with 11 bases between. The CDR3 length is 15 residues. The CDR3 nucleotides read TGTGCCAGCAGTTTCGGCAGGGCTTACACCGGGGAGCTGTTTTTT. It codes for CASSFGRAYTGELFF.

The chain employs TRBV18 and TRBJ2-3; a possible D gene is TRBD1 (6 bases). This CDR3 is built from 15 residues. From germline, CDR1 is KGHSH and CDR2 LQKENI. The V gene lost 5 bases and the J gene lost 5 bases, with 17 bases spanning the gap. This chain's CDR3 is CASSKQVGAGDTQYF. The CDR3 nucleotides read TGTGCCAGCTCAAAACAGGTGGGGGCAGGAGATACGCAGTATTTT.

This chain uses TRBV11-2 with TRBJ2-4, with D perhaps matching TRBD1 (5 bases). This CDR3 is built from 15 residues. The V and J ends lost 1 base and 8 bases respectively, with 15 bases between them. In germline, CDR1 is SGHAT, CDR2 FQNNGV. The CDR3 loop is CASSLGQGVLDIQYF. In DNA, the CDR3 is TGTGCCAGCAGCTTAGGGCAGGGTGTGTTAGACATTCAGTACTTC.

The chain joins TRBV6-6 to TRBJ1-3, with D unresolved. The CDR3 is 15 amino acids. Trimming stripped 3 bases from V and 0 bases from J, with 9 bases between. From germline, CDR1 is MNHNY and CDR2 SVGAGI (reference sequence). CDR3 amino acids: CASSYYPLSGNTIYF. The CDR3 nucleotides are TGTGCCAGCAGTTATTATCCCCTCTCTGGAAACACCATATATTTT.

This clone was seen a few times. V gene TRBV9 combines with J gene TRBJ1-3; 10 nucleotides match TRBD1. V lost 0 bases to trimming and J lost 5 bases; unmatched junction nucleotides: 8. CDR3 length: 17 residues. Per germline, CDR1 SGDLS and CDR2 YYNGEE. This chain's CDR3 is CASSVGLGQGRRNTIYF. The CDR3 nucleotides are TGTGCCAGCAGCGTAGGCTTGGGACAGGGGAGGCGAAACACCATATATTTT.

Comments on this clone: Additional DNA sequences in this sample encode the identical CDR3. The chain combines TRBV19 with TRBJ1-5, with 8 positions matching TRBD1. Germline V CDR1 and CDR2: LNHDA, SQIVND (reference sequence). Unmatched junction bases numbered 7, after V lost 5 bases and J lost 7 bases. The CDR3 is 14 amino acids. CDR3 in amino acids: CASSSTGGEQPQHF. The DNA for the CDR3 is TGTGCCAGTAGTTCCACAGGGGGAGAACAGCCCCAGCATTTT.

The chain employs TRBV10-3 and TRBJ2-1; D is ambiguous. The CDR3 contains 15 residues. Germline V gene data show CDR1 as ENHRY and CDR2 as SYGVKD. V was shortened by 0 bases and J by 0 bases, with 6 bases between the two germline ends. CDR3 protein: CAISESGSSYNEQFF. The CDR3 nucleotides are TGTGCCATCAGTGAGTCGGGCAGCTCCTACAATGAGCAGTTCTTC.

This chain joins TRBV3-1 (or the pseudogene TRBV3-2) and TRBJ1-2, with D hard to call. The germline gives CDR1 LGHDT, CDR2 YNNKEL (reference sequence). Trimming removed 4 bases at V and 6 bases at J, with 12 bases between. The CDR3 is 13 residues long. The CDR3 here is CASSRWGGHGYTF. CDR3 in DNA: TGTGCCAGCAGCCGATGGGGAGGGCATGGCTACACCTTC.

This clone was observed a few times. V and J are TRBV9 and TRBJ2-7; TRBD1 might be the D (6 bases). V was trimmed by 7 bases and J by 0 bases, leaving 14 bases between them. The CDR3 extends over 14 amino acids. Looked up from germline, CDR1 is SGDLS and CDR2 is YYNGEE. CDR3 bases: TGTGCCAGCTCCCGGACAGCCCCCTCCTACGAGCAGTACTTC. Amino acid sequence: CASSRTAPSYEQYF.

The chain joins TRBV7-2 to TRBJ1-5; D might be TRBD1 (6 bases). V shed 1 base and J shed 0 bases, with 13 bases lying between them. The CDR3 length is 17 residues. Germline loops: CDR1 SGHTA, CDR2 FQGNSA. This CDR3 is CASSLVGGARSNQPQHF. Here the CDR3 DNA reads TGTGCCAGCAGCTTAGTGGGGGGGGCGCGTAGCAATCAGCCCCAGCATTTT. The full variable domain, rest sourced from reference TRBV7-2 and TRBJ1-5, is GAGVSQSPSNKVTEKGKDVELRCDPISGHTALYWYRQSLGQGLEFLIYFQGNSAPDKSGLPSDRFSAERTGGSVSTLTIQRTQQEDSAVYLCASSLVGGARSNQPQHFGDGTRLSIL.

The rearrangement uses TRBV2 and TRBJ1-1, with no clear D. Trimming left V 3 bases short and J 4 bases short, with 9 bases between. Germline assignment: CDR1 SNHLY and CDR2 FYNNEI. The CDR3 runs to 13 residues. The CDR3 sequence: CASSEVRLTEAFF. In DNA, the CDR3 is TGTGCCAGCAGTGAGGTCAGACTCACTGAAGCTTTCTTT.

The chain uses TRBV30 and TRBJ1-1; D remains ambiguous. V lost 4 bases, J lost 1 base, and 10 bases lay in between. This CDR3 contains 13 residues. Germline values: CDR1 GTSNPN, CDR2 SVGIG (reference sequence). CDR3 residues: CAWNPAKNTEAFF. DNA for the CDR3: TGTGCCTGGAACCCCGCGAAGAACACTGAAGCTTTCTTT.

J is TRBJ2-7 and V is TRBV3-1 (or the pseudogene TRBV3-2), with TRBD1 matching over 9 bases. Germline CDR1 and CDR2: LGHDT and YNNKEL (reference sequence). The CDR3 is 13 amino acids. Losses at the gene ends were 4 bases for V and 7 bases for J; bases not matched to a gene: 5. The CDR3 is CASSPGQGREQYF. The CDR3 bases are TGTGCCAGCAGCCCGGGACAGGGTAGGGAGCAGTACTTC.

The chain uses TRBV19 and TRBJ1-5, with TRBD1 identical over 7 bases. V lost 6 bases to trimming and J lost 2 bases; unmatched junction nucleotides: 16. Germline V gene sequence: CDR1 LNHDA, CDR2 SQIVND (reference sequence). CDR3 length: 18 amino acids. The CDR3 region has the DNA TGTGCCAGTAGCCTAACAGGGGCCGCCGGACCCCGCAATCAGCCCCAGCATTTT. Its translation is CASSLTGAAGPRNQPQHF.

This chain connects TRBV7-9 to TRBJ1-2, with TRBD1 identical over 8 bases. V lost 5 bases and J lost 2; bases outside the gene matches: 13. Germline lookup yields CDR1 SEHNR and CDR2 FQNEAQ (reference sequence). The CDR3 spans 17 residues. The CDR3, as DNA: TGTGCCAGCAGCAGATTTCAGGGGGCGATGCTCAACTATGGCTACACCTTC. This encodes CASSRFQGAMLNYGYTF.

The V call is TRBV25-1, the J call TRBJ2-2; D possibly corresponds to TRBD1 (6 bases). The CDR3 consists of 14 residues. V lost 3 bases and J lost 9, with 14 bases in between. Germline values: CDR1 MGHDK, CDR2 SYGVNS. The CDR3 nucleotides read TGTGCCAGCAGTGACGATACAGGGATCCGGGAGCTGTTTTTT. Amino acid sequence: CASSDDTGIRELFF.

V is TRBV5-1 and J is TRBJ2-7; 10 bases line up with TRBD1. The CDR3 extends over 17 amino acids. J was trimmed by 5 bases and V by 0 bases; bases with no gene match: 11. In germline, CDR1 is SGHRS, CDR2 YFSETQ. CDR3 bases: TGCGCCAGCAGCTTGGGACCCGGGACAGGGGAACGGGACGAGCAGTACTTC. Its translation: CASSLGPGTGERDEQYF.

The V call is TRBV4-2, the J call TRBJ1-1; 10 nucleotides align to TRBD1. CDR3 size: 15 residues. CDR1 is LGHNA and CDR2 is YNFKEQ in the germline V gene. The V and J ends lost 1 base and 5 bases, in that order; junction bases with no gene match: 4. The DNA of the CDR3 is TGTGCCAGCAGCCAAGCCAGGACAGGGGGGACTGAAGCTTTCTTT. Translation: CASSQARTGGTEAFF.

The chain carries TRBV7-6 and TRBJ2-7; D perhaps matches TRBD2 (6 bases). Germline V lookup: CDR1 SGHVS, CDR2 FNYEAQ. The CDR3 length is 12 residues. V gave up 1 base and J gave up 6 bases, with 7 bases separating them. The CDR3 protein is CASSLGGVEQYF. The CDR3 bases are TGTGCCAGCAGCTTAGGGGGGGTCGAGCAGTACTTC.

This clone was seen only a few times. The junction departs from germline at one end; a sequencing error may be responsible. The chain links TRBV5-1 to TRBJ2-7, with 9 bases fitting TRBD1. The CDR3 covers 14 residues. Germline V CDR1 and CDR2: SGHRS, YFSETQ. As DNA, the CDR3 is TGCGCCAGCAGCCGGGACAGGGAGTCCTCCGAGCAGTACTTC. It is translated as CASSRDRESSEQYF.